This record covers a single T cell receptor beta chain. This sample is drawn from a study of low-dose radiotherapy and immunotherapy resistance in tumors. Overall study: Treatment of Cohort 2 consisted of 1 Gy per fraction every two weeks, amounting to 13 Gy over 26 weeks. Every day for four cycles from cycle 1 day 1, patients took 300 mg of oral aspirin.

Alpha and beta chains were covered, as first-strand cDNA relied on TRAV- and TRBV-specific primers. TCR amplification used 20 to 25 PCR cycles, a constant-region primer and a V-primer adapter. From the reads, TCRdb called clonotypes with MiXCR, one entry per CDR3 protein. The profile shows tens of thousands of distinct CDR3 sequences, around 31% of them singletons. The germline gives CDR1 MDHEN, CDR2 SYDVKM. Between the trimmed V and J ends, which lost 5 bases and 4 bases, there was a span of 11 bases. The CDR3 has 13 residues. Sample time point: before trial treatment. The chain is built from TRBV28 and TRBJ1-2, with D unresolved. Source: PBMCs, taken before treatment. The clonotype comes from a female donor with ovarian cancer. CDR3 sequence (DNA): TGTGCCAGCAGTATCAGACAATTCTATGGCTACACCTTC. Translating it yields CASSIRQFYGYTF.